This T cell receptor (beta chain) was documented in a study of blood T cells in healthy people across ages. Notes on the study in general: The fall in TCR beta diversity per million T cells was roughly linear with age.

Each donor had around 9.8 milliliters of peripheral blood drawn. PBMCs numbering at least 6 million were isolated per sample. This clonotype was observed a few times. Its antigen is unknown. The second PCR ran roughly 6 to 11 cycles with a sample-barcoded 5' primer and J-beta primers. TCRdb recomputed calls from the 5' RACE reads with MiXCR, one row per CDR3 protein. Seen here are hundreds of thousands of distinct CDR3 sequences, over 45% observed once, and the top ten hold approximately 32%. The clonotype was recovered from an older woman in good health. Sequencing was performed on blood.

CDR3 sequence (DNA): TGTGCCAGCAGTGCGCAGACCCCCTGGACAGGGTGGAGTAATTCACCCCTCCACTTT. It yields the protein CASSAQTPWTGWSNSPLHF. The chain couples TRBV25-1 to TRBJ1-6, with TRBD1 identical over 8 bases. CDR1 is MGHDK and CDR2 is SYGVNS in the germline V gene. V was clipped by 4 bases and J by 6 bases; unmatched bases: 17. This CDR3 comprises 19 residues. The complete variable domain, with remaining parts taken from reference TRBV25-1 and TRBJ1-6, reads EADIYQTPRYLVIGTGKKITLECSQTMGHDKMYWYQQDPGMELHLIHYSYGVNSTEKGDLSSESTVSRIRTEHFPLTLESARPSHTSQYLCASSAQTPWTGWSNSPLHFGNGTRLTVT.